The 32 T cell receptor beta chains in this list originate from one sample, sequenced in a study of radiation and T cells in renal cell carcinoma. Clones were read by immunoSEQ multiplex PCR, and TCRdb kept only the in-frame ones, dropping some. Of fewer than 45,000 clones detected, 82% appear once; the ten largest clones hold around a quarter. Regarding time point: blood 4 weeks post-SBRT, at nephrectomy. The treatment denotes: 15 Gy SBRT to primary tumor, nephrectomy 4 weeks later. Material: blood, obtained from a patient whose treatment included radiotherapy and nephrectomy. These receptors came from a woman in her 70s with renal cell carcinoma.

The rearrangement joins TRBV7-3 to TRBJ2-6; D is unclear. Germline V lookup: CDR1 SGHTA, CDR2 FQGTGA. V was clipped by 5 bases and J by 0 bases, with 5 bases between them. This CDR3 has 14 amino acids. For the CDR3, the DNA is TGTGCCAGCAGCACGGCCTCTGGGGCCAACGTCCTGACTTTC. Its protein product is CASSTASGANVLTF.

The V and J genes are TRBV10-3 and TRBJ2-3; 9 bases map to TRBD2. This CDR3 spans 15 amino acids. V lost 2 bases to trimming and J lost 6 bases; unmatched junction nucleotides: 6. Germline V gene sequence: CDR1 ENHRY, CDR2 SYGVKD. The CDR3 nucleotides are TGTGCCATCAGTGAGGTGGTAGCGGGAGAGGATACGCAGTATTTT. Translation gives CAISEVVAGEDTQYF.

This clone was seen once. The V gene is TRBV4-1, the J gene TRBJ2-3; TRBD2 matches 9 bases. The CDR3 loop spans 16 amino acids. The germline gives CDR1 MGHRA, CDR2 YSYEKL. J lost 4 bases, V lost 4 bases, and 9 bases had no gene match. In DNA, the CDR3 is TGCGCCAGCAGCCTTATAGCGGGGGATGCTTCAGATACGCAGTATTTT. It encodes CASSLIAGDASDTQYF.

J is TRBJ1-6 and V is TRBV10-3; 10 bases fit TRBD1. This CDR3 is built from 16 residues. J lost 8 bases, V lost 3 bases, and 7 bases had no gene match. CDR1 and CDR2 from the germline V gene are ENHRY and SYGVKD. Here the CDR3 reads CAISEPGQGSDSPLHF. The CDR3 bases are TGTGCCATCAGTGAACCGGGACAGGGGTCGGATTCACCCCTCCACTTT.

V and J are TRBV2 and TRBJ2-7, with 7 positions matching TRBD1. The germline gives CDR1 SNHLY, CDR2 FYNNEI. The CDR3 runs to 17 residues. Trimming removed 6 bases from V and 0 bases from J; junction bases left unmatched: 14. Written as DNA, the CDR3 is TGTGCCAGCAGGCCGTTTACCGGACAGGCCACCTCCTACGAGCAGTACTTC. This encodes CASRPFTGQATSYEQYF.

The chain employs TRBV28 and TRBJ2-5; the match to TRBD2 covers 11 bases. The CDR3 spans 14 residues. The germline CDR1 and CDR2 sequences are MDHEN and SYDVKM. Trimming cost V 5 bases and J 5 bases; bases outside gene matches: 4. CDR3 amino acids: CASSKLAGVETQYF. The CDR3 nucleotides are TGTGCCAGCAGTAAACTAGCGGGGGTTGAGACCCAGTACTTC.

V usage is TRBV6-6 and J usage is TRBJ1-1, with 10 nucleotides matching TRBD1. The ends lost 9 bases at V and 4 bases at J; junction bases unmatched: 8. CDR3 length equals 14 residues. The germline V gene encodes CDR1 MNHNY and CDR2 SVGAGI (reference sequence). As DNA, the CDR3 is TGTGCCAGTTTGGACAGGGGGGTCATCACTGAAGCTTTCTTT. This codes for CASLDRGVITEAFF.

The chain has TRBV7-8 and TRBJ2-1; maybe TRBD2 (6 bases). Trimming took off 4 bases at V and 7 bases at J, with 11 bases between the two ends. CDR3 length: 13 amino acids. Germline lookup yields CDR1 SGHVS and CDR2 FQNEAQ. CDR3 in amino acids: CASSSPGGNEQFF. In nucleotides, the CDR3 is TGTGCCAGCAGCTCCCCAGGAGGGAATGAGCAGTTCTTC.

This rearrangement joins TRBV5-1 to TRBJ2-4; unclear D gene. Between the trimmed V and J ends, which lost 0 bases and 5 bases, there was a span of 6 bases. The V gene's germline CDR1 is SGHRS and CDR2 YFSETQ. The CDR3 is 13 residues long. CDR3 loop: CASSLGAQNIQYF. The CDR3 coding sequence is TGCGCCAGCAGCTTGGGGGCCCAAAACATTCAGTACTTC.

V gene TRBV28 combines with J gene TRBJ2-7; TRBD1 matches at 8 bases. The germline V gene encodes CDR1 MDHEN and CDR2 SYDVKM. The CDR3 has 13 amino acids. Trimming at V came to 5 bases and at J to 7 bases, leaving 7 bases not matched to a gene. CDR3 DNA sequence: TGTGCCAGCAGTCCGACAGGGGCGGGGGAGCAGTACTTC. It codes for CASSPTGAGEQYF.

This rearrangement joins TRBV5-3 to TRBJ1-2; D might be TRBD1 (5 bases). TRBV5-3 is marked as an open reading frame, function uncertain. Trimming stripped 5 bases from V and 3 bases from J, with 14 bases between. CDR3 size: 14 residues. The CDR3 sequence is CARRRDLRDYGYTF. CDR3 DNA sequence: TGTGCCAGAAGGCGGGACTTACGGGACTATGGCTACACCTTC.

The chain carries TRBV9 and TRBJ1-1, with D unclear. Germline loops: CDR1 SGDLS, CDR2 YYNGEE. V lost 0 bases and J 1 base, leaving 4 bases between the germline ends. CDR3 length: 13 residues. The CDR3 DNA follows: TGTGCCAGCAGCGTAGTGGCGAACACTGAAGCTTTCTTT. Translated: CASSVVANTEAFF.

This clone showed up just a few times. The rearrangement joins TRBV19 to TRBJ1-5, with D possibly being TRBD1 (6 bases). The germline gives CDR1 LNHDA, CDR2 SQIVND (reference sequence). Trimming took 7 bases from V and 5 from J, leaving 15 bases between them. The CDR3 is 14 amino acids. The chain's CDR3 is CASNYRGRHQPQHF. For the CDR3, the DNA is TGTGCCAGTAACTATAGGGGGAGACATCAGCCCCAGCATTTT. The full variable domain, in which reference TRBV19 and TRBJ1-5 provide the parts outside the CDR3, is DGGITQSPKYLFRKEGQNVTLSCEQNLNHDAMYWYRQDPGQGLRLIYYSQIVNDFQKGDIAEGYSVSREKKESFPLTVTSAQKNPTAFYLCASNYRGRHQPQHFGDGTRLSIL.

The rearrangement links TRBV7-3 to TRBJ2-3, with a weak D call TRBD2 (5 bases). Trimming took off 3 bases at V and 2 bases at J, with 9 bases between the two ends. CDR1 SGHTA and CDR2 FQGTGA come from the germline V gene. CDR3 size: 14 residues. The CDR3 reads CASSFPGITDTQYF. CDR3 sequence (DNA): TGTGCCAGCAGCTTTCCGGGGATCACAGATACGCAGTATTTT.

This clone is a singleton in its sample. Written as DNA, the CDR3 is TGCAGCGTTGAGTGGACGGGTGATGTTGGCAAAAACATTCAGTACTTC. Translated, it gives CSVEWTGDVGKNIQYF. The J gene is TRBJ2-4, the V gene TRBV29-1; D gene uncertain. V lost 3 bases to trimming and J lost 3 bases, with 18 bases between them. Germline assignment: CDR1 SQVTM and CDR2 ANQGSEA. The CDR3 has 16 residues.

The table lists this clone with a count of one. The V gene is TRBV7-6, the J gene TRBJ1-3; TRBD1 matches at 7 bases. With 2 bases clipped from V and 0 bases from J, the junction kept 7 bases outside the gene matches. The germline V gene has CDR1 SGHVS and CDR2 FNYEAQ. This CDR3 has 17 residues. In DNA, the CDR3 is TGTGCCAGCAGCTTACACCCGGGACAGTACTCTGGAAACACCATATATTTT. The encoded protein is CASSLHPGQYSGNTIYF.

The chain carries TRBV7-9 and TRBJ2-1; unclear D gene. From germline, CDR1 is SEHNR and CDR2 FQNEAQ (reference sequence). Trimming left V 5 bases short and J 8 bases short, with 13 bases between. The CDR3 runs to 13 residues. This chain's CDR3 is CASSPYEGHEQFF. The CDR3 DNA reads TGTGCCAGCAGCCCCTATGAAGGCCATGAGCAGTTCTTC.

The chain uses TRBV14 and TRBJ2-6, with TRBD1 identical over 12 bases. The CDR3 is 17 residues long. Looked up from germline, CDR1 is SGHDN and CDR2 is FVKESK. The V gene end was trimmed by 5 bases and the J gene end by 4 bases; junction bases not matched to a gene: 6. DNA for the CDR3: TGTGCCAGCAGCTCGGGACAGGGGGCGCCAGGGGCCAACGTCCTGACTTTC. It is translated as CASSSGQGAPGANVLTF.

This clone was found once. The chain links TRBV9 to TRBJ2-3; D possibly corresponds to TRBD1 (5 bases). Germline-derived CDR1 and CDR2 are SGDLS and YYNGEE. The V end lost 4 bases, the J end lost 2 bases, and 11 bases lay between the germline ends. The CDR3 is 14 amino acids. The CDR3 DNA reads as TGTGCCAGCAGCCCAAGACAGTTCACAGATACGCAGTATTTT. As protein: CASSPRQFTDTQYF.

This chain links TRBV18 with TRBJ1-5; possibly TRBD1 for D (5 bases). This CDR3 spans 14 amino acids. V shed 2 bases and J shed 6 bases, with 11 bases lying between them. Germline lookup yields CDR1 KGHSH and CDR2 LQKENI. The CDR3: CASSPSQGFQPQHF. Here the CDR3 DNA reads TGTGCCAGCTCACCATCTCAGGGATTTCAGCCCCAGCATTTT.

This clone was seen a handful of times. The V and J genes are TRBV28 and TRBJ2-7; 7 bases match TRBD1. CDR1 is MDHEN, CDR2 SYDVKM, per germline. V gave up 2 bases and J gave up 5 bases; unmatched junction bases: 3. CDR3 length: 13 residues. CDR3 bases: TGTGCCAGCAGTTTAAGCAGGGGGAACGAGCAGTACTTC. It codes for CASSLSRGNEQYF.

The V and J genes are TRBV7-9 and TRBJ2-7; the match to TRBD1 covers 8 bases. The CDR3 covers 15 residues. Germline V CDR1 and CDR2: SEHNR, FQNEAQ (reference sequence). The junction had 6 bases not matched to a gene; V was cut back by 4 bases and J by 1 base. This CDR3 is CASSWVRQGSYEQYF. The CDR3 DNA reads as TGTGCCAGCAGCTGGGTTCGACAGGGGTCCTACGAGCAGTACTTC.

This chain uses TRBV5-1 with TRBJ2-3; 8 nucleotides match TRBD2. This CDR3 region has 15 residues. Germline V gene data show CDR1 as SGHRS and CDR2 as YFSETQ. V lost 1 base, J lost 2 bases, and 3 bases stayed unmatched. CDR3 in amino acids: CASSLSGRNTDTQYF. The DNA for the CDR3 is TGCGCCAGCAGCTTGAGCGGGAGAAACACAGATACGCAGTATTTT. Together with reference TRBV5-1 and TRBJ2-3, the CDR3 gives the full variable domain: KAGVTQTPRYLIKTRGQQVTLSCSPISGHRSVSWYQQTPGQGLQFLFEYFSETQRNKGNFPGRFSGRQFSNSRSEMNVSTLELGDSALYLCASSLSGRNTDTQYFGPGTRLTVL.

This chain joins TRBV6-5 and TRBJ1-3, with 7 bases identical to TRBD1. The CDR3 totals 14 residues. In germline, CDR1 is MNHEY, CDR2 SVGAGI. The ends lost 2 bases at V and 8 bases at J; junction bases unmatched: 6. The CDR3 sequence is CASSYRGLGDTIYF. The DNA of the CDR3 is TGTGCCAGCAGTTACAGGGGGCTAGGGGACACCATATATTTT.

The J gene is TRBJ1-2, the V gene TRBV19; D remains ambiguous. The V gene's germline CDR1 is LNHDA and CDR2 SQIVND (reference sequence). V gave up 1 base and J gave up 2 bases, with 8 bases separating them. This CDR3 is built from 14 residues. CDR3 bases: TGTGCCAGTAGTATAGCAAGACGGAACTATGGCTACACCTTC. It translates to CASSIARRNYGYTF.

CDR3 bases: TGTGCCAGCAGCCCCCACTTAGCGCCGCTGGATACGCAGTATTTT. Its protein product is CASSPHLAPLDTQYF. This chain joins TRBV7-3 and TRBJ2-3; a weak D match, TRBD2 (5 bases). The CDR3 length is 15 residues. The V gene's germline CDR1 is SGHTA and CDR2 FQGTGA. V lost 5 bases and J lost 6, with 18 bases in between.

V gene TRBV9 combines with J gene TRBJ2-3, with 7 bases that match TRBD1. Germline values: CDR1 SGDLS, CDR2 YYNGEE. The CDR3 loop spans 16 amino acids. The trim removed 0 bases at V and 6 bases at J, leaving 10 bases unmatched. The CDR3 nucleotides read TGTGCCAGCAGCGTAGCGACAGGGAATGCGCTGGATACGCAGTATTTT. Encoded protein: CASSVATGNALDTQYF.

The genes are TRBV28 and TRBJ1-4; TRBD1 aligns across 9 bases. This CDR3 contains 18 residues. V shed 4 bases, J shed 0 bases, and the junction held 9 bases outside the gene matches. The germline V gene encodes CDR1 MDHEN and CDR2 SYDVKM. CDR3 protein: CASSSPGTGTSTNEKLFF. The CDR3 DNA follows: TGTGCCAGCAGTTCTCCCGGGACAGGGACCTCAACTAATGAAAAACTGTTTTTT.

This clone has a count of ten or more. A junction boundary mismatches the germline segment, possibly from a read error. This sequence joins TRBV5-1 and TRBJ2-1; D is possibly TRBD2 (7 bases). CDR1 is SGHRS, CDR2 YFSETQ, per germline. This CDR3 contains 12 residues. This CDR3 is CVSGTQGNEQFF. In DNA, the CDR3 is TGCGTCAGCGGGACCCAGGGGAATGAGCAGTTCTTC.

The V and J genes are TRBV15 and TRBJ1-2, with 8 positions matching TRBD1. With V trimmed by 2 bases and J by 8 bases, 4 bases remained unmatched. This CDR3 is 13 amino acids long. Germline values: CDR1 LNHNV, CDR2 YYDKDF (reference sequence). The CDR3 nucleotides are TGTGCCACCAGCAGACAGGGGGCACGGGGCTACACCTTC. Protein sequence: CATSRQGARGYTF.

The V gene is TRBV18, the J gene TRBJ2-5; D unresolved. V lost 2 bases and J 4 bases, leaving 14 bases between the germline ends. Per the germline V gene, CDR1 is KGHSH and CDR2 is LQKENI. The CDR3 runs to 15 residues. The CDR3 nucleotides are TGTGCCAGCTCACCAAGCAGGCTAGATGGAGAGACCCAGTACTTC. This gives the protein CASSPSRLDGETQYF.

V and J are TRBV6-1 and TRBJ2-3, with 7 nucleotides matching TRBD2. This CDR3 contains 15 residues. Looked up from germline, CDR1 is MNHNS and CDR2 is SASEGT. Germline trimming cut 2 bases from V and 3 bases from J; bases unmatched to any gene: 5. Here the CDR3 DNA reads TGTGCCAGCAGTGAACGGGAGCGGGAAACAGATACGCAGTATTTT. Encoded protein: CASSERERETDTQYF.